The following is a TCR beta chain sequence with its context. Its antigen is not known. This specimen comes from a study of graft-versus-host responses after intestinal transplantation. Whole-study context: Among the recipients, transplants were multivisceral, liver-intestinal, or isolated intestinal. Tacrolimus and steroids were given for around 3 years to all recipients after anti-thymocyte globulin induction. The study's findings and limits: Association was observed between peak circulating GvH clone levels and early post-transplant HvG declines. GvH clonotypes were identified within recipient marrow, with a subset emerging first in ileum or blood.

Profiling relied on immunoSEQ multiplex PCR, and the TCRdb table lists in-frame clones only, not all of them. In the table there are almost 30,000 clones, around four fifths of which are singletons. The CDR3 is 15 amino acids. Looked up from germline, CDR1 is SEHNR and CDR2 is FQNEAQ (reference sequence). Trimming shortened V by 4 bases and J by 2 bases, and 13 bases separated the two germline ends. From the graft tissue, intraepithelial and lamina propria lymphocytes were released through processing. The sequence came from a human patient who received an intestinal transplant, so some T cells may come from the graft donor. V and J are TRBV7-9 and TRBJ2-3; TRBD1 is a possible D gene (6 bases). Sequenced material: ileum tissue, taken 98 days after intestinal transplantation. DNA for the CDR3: TGTGCCAGCAGCTGGGGGACAATTAACACAGATACGCAGTATTTT. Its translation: CASSWGTINTDTQYF. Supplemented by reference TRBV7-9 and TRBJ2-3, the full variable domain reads DTGVSQNPRHKITKRGQNVTFRCDPISEHNRLYWYRQTLGQGPEFLTYFQNEAQLEKSRLLSDRFSAERPKGSFSTLEIQRTEQGDSAMYLCASSWGTINTDTQYFGPGTRLTVL.